The 29 T cell receptor beta chains reported below all come from one sample, sequenced in a study of blood T cells in healthy people across ages. The use of a sample-barcoded 5' primer and a J-beta primer mix characterized a second PCR of about 7 to 12 cycles. From the 5' RACE reads, TCRdb called clonotypes with MiXCR, one entry per CDR3 protein. This table has about 670,000 distinct CDR3 sequences, approximately 40% appearing once. The sequencing sample was made of blood. The receptor set was obtained from a man aged 80 or over in good health.

The chain combines TRBV4-3 with TRBJ2-5; D gene unclear. The V gene's germline CDR1 is LGHNA and CDR2 YSLEER. Trimming stripped 0 bases from V and 2 bases from J, with 13 bases between. The CDR3 runs to 16 residues. CDR3 sequence (DNA): TGCGCCAGCAGCCAAGAGGTGGGGTTCACTCAAGAGACCCAGTACTTC. As protein: CASSQEVGFTQETQYF.

The chain has TRBV6-2 or TRBV6-3 and TRBJ2-1; 8 positions agree with TRBD2. The germline V gene has CDR1 MNHEY and CDR2 SVGEGT. The CDR3 spans 14 residues. Trimming at V came to 8 bases and at J to 10 bases, leaving 13 bases not matched to a gene. CDR3: CASFHGGAGKEQFF. The CDR3 nucleotides read TGTGCCAGCTTCCACGGGGGGGCCGGCAAGGAGCAGTTCTTC.

This clonotype occurred a few times. The rearrangement joins TRBV5-1 to TRBJ2-3, with 11 bases lining up with TRBD2. Germline-derived CDR1 and CDR2 are SGHRS and YFSETQ. The V gene end was trimmed by 4 bases and the J gene end by 1 base; junction bases not matched to a gene: 8. The CDR3 totals 17 residues. The DNA for the CDR3 is TGCGCCAGCAGCCCCCAGACTAGCGGGGCAGGCACAGATACGCAGTATTTT. It yields the protein CASSPQTSGAGTDTQYF.

This clonotype has a handful of counts. V gene TRBV4-1 combines with J gene TRBJ1-6; 7 bases match TRBD1. The germline V gene has CDR1 MGHRA and CDR2 YSYEKL. The junction had 10 bases not matched to a gene; V was cut back by 2 bases and J by 0 bases. This CDR3 has 19 residues. CDR3 sequence (DNA): TGCGCCAGCAGCCAAAAGGGACAGCAAGGGAGCTCCTATAATTCACCCCTCCACTTT. The encoded protein is CASSQKGQQGSSYNSPLHF.

The gene calls are TRBV20-1 and TRBJ2-1; a weak D match, TRBD2 (5 bases). V lost 4 bases and J 4 bases, leaving 14 bases between the germline ends. This CDR3 is 14 amino acids long. Germline V CDR1 and CDR2: DFQATT, SNEGSKA (reference sequence). CDR3 loop: CSANLPGLYNEQFF. The CDR3 DNA reads as TGCAGTGCTAACCTGCCCGGACTTTACAATGAGCAGTTCTTC.

V is TRBV6-2 or TRBV6-3 and J is TRBJ2-7; the D gene is possibly TRBD1 (6 bases). This CDR3 is built from 11 residues. The germline gives CDR1 MNHEY, CDR2 SVGEGT. The V and J ends lost 11 bases and 3 bases respectively, with 11 bases between them. The CDR3 region has the DNA TGTGCCTCCGGACAGTTCTACGAGCAGTACTTC. Amino acid sequence: CASGQFYEQYF.

The rearrangement links TRBV7-2 to TRBJ2-5; D gene uncertain. Germline lookup yields CDR1 SGHTA and CDR2 FQGNSA. With 5 bases removed from V and 1 base from J, the gap between germline ends came to 17 bases. The CDR3 loop spans 16 amino acids. The CDR3 region is CASSKRIRAAQETQYF. For the CDR3, the DNA is TGTGCCAGCAGCAAAAGGATCCGGGCTGCCCAAGAGACCCAGTACTTC. The full variable domain, its missing parts supplied by reference TRBV7-2 and TRBJ2-5, is GAGVSQSPSNKVTEKGKDVELRCDPISGHTALYWYRQSLGQGLEFLIYFQGNSAPDKSGLPSDRFSAERTGGSVSTLTIQRTQQEDSAVYLCASSKRIRAAQETQYFGPGTRLLVL.

The CDR3 loop reads CASNLGSTNEKLFF. The CDR3 DNA sequence: TGTGCCAGCAACCTGGGGTCAACTAATGAAAAACTGTTTTTT. This sequence joins TRBV28 and TRBJ1-4, with no clear D. From germline, CDR1 is MDHEN and CDR2 SYDVKM. The CDR3 runs 14 residues. Trimming shortened V by 7 bases and J by 0 bases, and 9 bases separated the two germline ends.

The J gene is TRBJ2-7, the V gene TRBV11-2, with D tentatively TRBD1 or TRBD2 (5 bases each). Germline values: CDR1 SGHAT, CDR2 FQNNGV. Trimming took 3 bases from V and 2 from J, leaving 11 bases between them. The CDR3 runs 14 residues. In DNA form, the CDR3 reads TGTGCCAGCAGCTTCACTCCGGGACCCTACGAGCAGTACTTC. Amino acid sequence: CASSFTPGPYEQYF. Variable domain in full (rest from reference TRBV11-2 and TRBJ2-7): EAGVAQSPRYKIIEKRQSVAFWCNPISGHATLYWYQQILGQGPKLLIQFQNNGVVDDSQLPKDRFSAERLKGVDSTLKIQPAKLEDSAVYLCASSFTPGPYEQYFGPGTRLTVT.

The chain is built from TRBV14 and TRBJ2-3; perhaps TRBD2 as D (6 bases). The germline V gene has CDR1 SGHDN and CDR2 FVKESK. The CDR3 is made up of 16 amino acids. Trimming took off 0 bases at V and 2 bases at J, with 12 bases between the two ends. The CDR3 reads CASSQERAGNTDTQYF. CDR3 coding DNA: TGTGCCAGCAGCCAAGAAAGGGCGGGGAACACAGATACGCAGTATTTT.

The table lists this clonotype with many counts. This chain links TRBV12-3 or TRBV12-4 with TRBJ2-1; either TRBD1 or TRBD2 may fit D (5 bases each). The V and J ends lost 7 bases and 7 bases respectively, with 14 bases between them. There are 13 residues in the CDR3. The CDR3 DNA reads as TGTGCCAGCATCTGGGGACGAGGAAATGAGCAGTTCTTC. Translation: CASIWGRGNEQFF.

The chain has TRBV3-1 and TRBJ2-7, with D maybe TRBD1 (5 bases). CDR3 length equals 15 residues. Germline V CDR1 and CDR2: LGHDT, YNNKEL (reference sequence). Trimming left V 4 bases short and J 2 bases short, with 15 bases between. The CDR3 loop is CASSPLAGSAYEQYF. CDR3 nucleotide sequence: TGTGCCAGCAGCCCCTTGGCAGGGTCGGCCTACGAGCAGTACTTC.

The genes are TRBV4-3 and TRBJ2-3; possibly TRBD1 or TRBD2 for D (5 bases each). Trimming left V 0 bases short and J 11 bases short, with 9 bases between. The CDR3 is 12 amino acids. From germline, CDR1 is LGHNA and CDR2 YSLEER. The CDR3 DNA follows: TGCGCCAGCAGCCAAGATGGGGGAAGGCAGTATTTT. Protein product: CASSQDGGRQYF.

The table lists this clonotype with a few counts. This chain links TRBV5-1 with TRBJ2-3, with TRBD2 matching 8 bases. The germline gives CDR1 SGHRS, CDR2 YFSETQ. Trimming cost V 2 bases and J 0 bases; bases outside gene matches: 11. This CDR3 contains 18 residues. The CDR3 DNA reads TGCGCCAGCAGCTTATTTACCGGGACTAGGCTTAGCACAGATACGCAGTATTTT. This encodes CASSLFTGTRLSTDTQYF.

This clonotype was seen at least ten times. One end of the junction varies from germline; a read error may be responsible. The rearrangement uses TRBV6-2 or TRBV6-3 and TRBJ2-1, with 7 bases matching TRBD2. CDR1 MNHEY and CDR2 SVGEGT come from the germline V gene. CDR3 size: 15 residues. The chain's CDR3 is CASSLLAGSYNEQFF. DNA of the CDR3: TGCGCCAGCAGCTTGTTAGCGGGCTCCTACAATGAGCAGTTCTTC.

Here the CDR3 reads CASSYVRSGANVLTF. The CDR3 nucleotides read TGTGCCAGCAGTTATGTTCGCTCTGGGGCCAACGTCCTGACTTTC. This chain connects TRBV6-2 or TRBV6-3 to TRBJ2-6; D is uncertain. CDR1 and CDR2 from the germline V gene are MNHEY and SVGEGT. Between the trimmed V and J ends, which lost 3 bases and 0 bases, there was a span of 6 bases. The CDR3 runs to 15 residues.

The gene calls are TRBV7-9 and TRBJ2-5; D may be TRBD1 or TRBD2 (5 bases each). The V end was cut by 1 base, the J end by 11 bases, with 17 bases between. CDR3 length: 14 residues. Germline V lookup: CDR1 SEHNR, CDR2 FQNEAQ (reference sequence). Here the CDR3 reads CASSLEVGVGEQYF. In nucleotides, the CDR3 is TGTGCCAGCAGCTTAGAGGTGGGGGTTGGGGAGCAGTACTTC.

This chain uses TRBV7-6 with TRBJ1-2; no firm D call. Germline CDR1 and CDR2: SGHVS and FNYEAQ. V dropped 1 base and J dropped 6 bases, with 6 bases sitting between them. The CDR3 length is 12 residues. CDR3 DNA sequence: TGTGCCAGCAGCTTAGGTGACAATGGCTACACCTTC. This sequence encodes CASSLGDNGYTF.

This clonotype was seen only a few times. V gene TRBV12-5 combines with J gene TRBJ2-7; 8 positions match TRBD1. Germline loops: CDR1 LGHNT, CDR2 FRNRAP. This CDR3 is built from 15 residues. Trimming removed 1 base from V and 1 base from J; junction bases left unmatched: 3. DNA of the CDR3: TGTGCTAGTGGTTTGGGGGGACAGGCTTCCTACGAGCAGTACTTC. Translating gives CASGLGGQASYEQYF. Using reference TRBV12-5 and TRBJ2-7 for the parts outside the CDR3, the full variable domain is DARVTQTPRHKVTEMGQEVTMRCQPILGHNTVFWYRQTMMQGLELLAYFRNRAPLDDSGMPKDRFSAEMPDATLATLKIQPSEPRDSAVYFCASGLGGQASYEQYFGPGTRLTVT.

This chain connects TRBV15 to TRBJ1-2; D is perhaps TRBD1 (5 bases). Trimming stripped 4 bases from V and 6 bases from J, with 18 bases between. CDR1 and CDR2 (germline): LNHNV, YYDKDF (reference sequence). This CDR3 is built from 15 residues. The CDR3 sequence: CATSKGYQGMHGYTF. Here the CDR3 DNA reads TGTGCCACCAGCAAAGGGTACCAGGGTATGCATGGCTACACCTTC.

This clonotype came up a few times. The gene calls are TRBV9 and TRBJ2-5; D could derive from TRBD1 or TRBD2 (5 bases each). V lost 10 bases and J 2 bases, leaving 21 bases between the germline ends. The CDR3 is made up of 15 amino acids. Germline CDR1 SGDLS, CDR2 YYNGEE. The CDR3 nucleotides are TGTGCCTCTCAGTGGGGGACGGACCTTCAAGAGACCCAGTACTTC. Protein sequence: CASQWGTDLQETQYF. Full variable domain (remainder filled in from reference TRBV9 and TRBJ2-5): DSGVTQTPKHLITATGQRVTLRCSPRSGDLSVYWYQQSLDQGLQFLIQYYNGEERAKGNILERFSAQQFPDLHSELNLSSLELGDSALYFCASQWGTDLQETQYFGPGTRLLVL.

In this sample, this clonotype turned up a few times. This chain connects TRBV3-1 to TRBJ2-7; possible D gene TRBD2, 5 bases. The V gene's germline CDR1 is LGHDT and CDR2 YNNKEL (reference sequence). The CDR3 contains 14 residues. With 2 bases removed from V and 1 base from J, the gap between germline ends came to 9 bases. The CDR3, as DNA: TGTGCCAGCAGCCAACTAGCAGAATCCTACGAGCAGTACTTC. Protein sequence: CASSQLAESYEQYF.

Regarding this clonotype: The junction departs from germline at one end; a sequencing error may be responsible. J is TRBJ2-6 and V is TRBV12-3 or TRBV12-4; D remains ambiguous. The CDR3 sequence is 15 residues long. The CDR3 bases are TGTGCCAACAGTCTTACCGGGTCCGGGGCCAACGTCCTGACTTTC. This sequence encodes CANSLTGSGANVLTF.

DNA of the CDR3: TGTGCCAGCAGCAAAGACGGGGACAGGGGGCGCACAGATACGCAGTATTTT. Protein sequence: CASSKDGDRGRTDTQYF. This chain uses TRBV21-1 with TRBJ2-3; the table calls TRBD1, which could not be checked here. TRBV21-1 counts as a pseudogene. This CDR3 spans 17 amino acids.

This clonotype was detected only a few times. The chain combines TRBV29-1 with TRBJ2-3, with TRBD1 identical over 8 bases. The germline CDR1 and CDR2 sequences are SQVTM and ANQGSEA. With 6 bases clipped from V and 2 bases from J, the junction kept 10 bases outside the gene matches. The CDR3 covers 15 residues. CDR3 sequence: CSVKNTGGYTDTQYF. As DNA, the CDR3 is TGCAGCGTCAAAAACACAGGGGGGTACACAGATACGCAGTATTTT.

CDR3 DNA sequence: TGCAGTGCTAGTAACGGGACAGGGGGCTTAGTGGATGAGCAGTACTTC. Encoded protein: CSASNGTGGLVDEQYF. V is TRBV20-1 and J is TRBJ2-7, with 12 bases matching TRBD1. The junction had 13 bases not matched to a gene; V was cut back by 3 bases and J by 7 bases. This CDR3 has 16 residues. Germline V gives CDR1 DFQATT, CDR2 SNEGSKA (reference sequence).

This clonotype was recorded at least ten times. The J gene is TRBJ2-6, the V gene TRBV11-1; no clear D gene. Germline V gives CDR1 SGHAT, CDR2 FQDESV (reference sequence). The CDR3 covers 17 residues. Trimming removed 1 base from V and 1 base from J, with 11 bases in between. DNA of the CDR3: TGTGCCAGCAGCTTAGAACGGGCTGCATCTGGGGCCAACGTCCTGACTTTC. Its translation is CASSLERAASGANVLTF.

This clonotype appeared many times. The J gene is TRBJ2-5, the V gene TRBV7-9; D ambiguous. V lost 3 bases and J lost 7, with 3 bases in between. The CDR3 has 10 residues. CDR1 is SEHNR and CDR2 is FQNEAQ in the germline V gene (reference sequence). Written as DNA, the CDR3 is TGTGCCAGCAGCTTGGGGACCCAGTACTTC. It is translated as CASSLGTQYF.

This chain connects TRBV7-2 to TRBJ2-1; TRBD2 is a possible D gene (6 bases). Germline V CDR1 and CDR2: SGHTA, FQGNSA. Trimming left V 5 bases short and J 2 bases short, with 22 bases between. This CDR3 contains 18 residues. The CDR3 DNA is TGTGCCAGCAGCCCTGAGATTCTAGCGCCGGGAACCTACAATGAGCAGTTCTTC. It translates to CASSPEILAPGTYNEQFF. Full variable domain (missing parts from reference TRBV7-2 and TRBJ2-1): GAGVSQSPSNKVTEKGKDVELRCDPISGHTALYWYRQSLGQGLEFLIYFQGNSAPDKSGLPSDRFSAERTGGSVSTLTIQRTQQEDSAVYLCASSPEILAPGTYNEQFFGPGTRLTVL.